A selection of T cell receptor beta chains follows, all from one sample in a study of early T cells in non-severe SARS-CoV-2 infection. TCRdb reanalysed the 5' RACE reads using MiXCR and keeps one entry per CDR3 protein. The sample shows 28,000 or so distinct CDR3 sequences, 3% to 5% of them seen only once. Sequencing was performed on whole blood. These receptors were obtained from an adult who was a healthcare worker with PCR-confirmed SARS-CoV-2 infection or an uninfected control (not recorded which). Each CDR3 is given with its conserved first and last residue. Fields, in order: D gene, clone size, V gene, J gene, CDR3 protein, CDR3 DNA. The D gene is left open where the match is weak. The listing skips clone size in some rows; elsewhere it reads once, few, many or a size class.

TRBD2	many	TRBV2	TRBJ2-5	CASSTSGVTRETQYF	TGTGCCAGCAGTACTAGCGGGGTGACTCGGGAGACCCAGTACTTC
.	many	TRBV12-3/TRBV12-4	TRBJ2-2	CASSLAAGRVTGELFF	TGTGCCAGCAGTTTAGCTGCAGGGCGGGTCACCGGGGAGCTGTTTTTT
TRBD1	few	TRBV29-1	TRBJ1-2	CSVDRTGYGYTF	TGCAGCGTTGATAGGACAGGGTATGGCTACACCTTC
.	many	TRBV5-1	TRBJ1-5	CASCSTGPCNQPQHF	TGCGCCAGCTGCTCGACAGGTCCTTGCAATCAGCCCCAGCATTTT
.	.	TRBV27	TRBJ2-1	CASSLLRGTYNEQFF	TGTGCCAGCAGTTTATTAAGGGGTACCTACAATGAGCAGTTCTTC
TRBD1	many	TRBV29-1	TRBJ1-1	CSVDRVNTEAFF	TGCAGCGTGGACAGGGTGAACACTGAAGCTTTCTTT
.	many	TRBV6-1	TRBJ2-3	CASSGRDGTTDTQYF	TGTGCCAGCAGTGGAAGAGACGGGACCACAGATACGCAGTATTTT
.	many	TRBV9	TRBJ1-4	CASSVDRGPFEKLFF	TGTGCCAGCAGCGTAGACCGGGGGCCTTTCGAAAAACTGTTTTTT
.	many	TRBV11-2	TRBJ2-7	CASTHGRRGFYEQYF	TGTGCCAGCACCCATGGGAGGCGAGGATTTTACGAGCAGTACTTC
.	medium-sized	TRBV9	TRBJ2-7	CASSPQDSQIYEQYF	TGTGCCAGCAGCCCTCAGGACAGCCAGATCTACGAGCAGTACTTC
.	many	TRBV5-4	TRBJ2-1	CASSLALGNEQFF	TGTGCCAGCAGCTTGGCCCTGGGGAATGAGCAGTTCTTC
.	many	TRBV7-9	TRBJ1-2	CASSGGPIDGYTF	TGTGCCAGCAGCGGGGGGCCGATTGATGGCTACACCTTC
TRBD2	many	TRBV4-2	TRBJ2-2	CASRGLAGVAGELFF	TGTGCCAGCAGGGGACTAGCGGGGGTGGCCGGGGAGCTGTTTTTT
.	many	TRBV7-3	TRBJ2-2	CASSLRGRRETGELFF	TGTGCCAGCAGCTTAAGAGGCAGGAGGGAAACCGGGGAGCTGTTTTTT
.	.	TRBV5-4	TRBJ2-6	CAGSSVPGANVLTF	TGTGCCGGCAGCTCGGTCCCCGGGGCCAACGTCCTGACTTTC
TRBD1	many	TRBV19	TRBJ1-2	CASSVDRGGYGYTF	TGTGCCAGTAGTGTCGACAGGGGAGGCTATGGCTACACCTTC
.	many	TRBV2	TRBJ1-1	CASTNGAAEAFF	TGTGCCAGCACGAACGGGGCTGCTGAAGCTTTCTTT
TRBD2	many	TRBV5-1	TRBJ2-3	CASSSTSGGGRTDTQYF	TGCGCCAGCAGCTCAACTAGCGGCGGGGGAAGGACAGATACGCAGTATTTT
TRBD1	many	TRBV7-7	TRBJ2-7	CASSSDRDGWQYF	TGTGCTAGCAGCTCCGACAGGGACGGATGGCAGTACTTC
.	many	TRBV4-3	TRBJ1-2	CASSQTLGAGGGYTF	TGCGCCAGCAGCCAGACTTTAGGAGCAGGAGGGGGCTACACCTTC
.	.	TRBV19	TRBJ1-1	CASRHRDLTEAFF	TGTGCCAGTAGGCACAGGGATCTCACTGAAGCTTTCTTT
.	many	TRBV5-1	TRBJ1-2	CASSSRGWGSNRDTNYGYTF	TGCGCCAGCAGCTCTCGTGGTTGGGGCTCAAACAGGGATACGAACTATGGCTACACCTTC
.	many	TRBV20-1	TRBJ1-2	CSAPPPGAGYGYTF	TGCAGTGCCCCACCCCCCGGGGCGGGGTATGGCTACACCTTC
.	.	TRBV7-9	TRBJ1-1	CASSLEGVGTEAFF	TGTGCCAGCAGCTTAGAGGGGGTGGGCACTGAAGCTTTCTTT
TRBD1	many	TRBV20-1	TRBJ2-7	CSAPTGGEQYF	TGCAGTGCTCCCACAGGGGGCGAGCAGTACTTC
.	many	TRBV12-3/TRBV12-4	TRBJ2-3	CASSLRTANTQYF	TGTGCCAGCAGTTTACGGACAGCCAATACGCAGTATTTT
.	few	TRBV12-3/TRBV12-4	TRBJ2-2	CASSLVNGVELFF	TGTGCCAGCAGTTTAGTGAATGGCGTTGAGCTGTTTTTT
.	many	TRBV29-1	TRBJ2-7	CSVEGGESYEQYF	TGCAGCGTTGAAGGAGGGGAGAGCTACGAGCAGTACTTC
.	many	TRBV5-1	TRBJ2-5	CASSWGHQETQYF	TGCGCCAGCAGCTGGGGCCACCAAGAGACCCAGTACTTC
.	.	TRBV7-9	TRBJ1-1	CASSGTEAFF	TGTGCCAGCAGCGGAACTGAAGCTTTCTTT
.	many	TRBV27	TRBJ2-7	CARPPRGYEQYF	TGTGCCAGGCCACCCAGGGGCTACGAGCAGTACTTC
.	.	TRBV29-1	TRBJ2-7	CSAGDNSYEQYF	TGCAGCGCCGGGGACAACTCCTACGAGCAGTACTTC
.	many	TRBV2	TRBJ2-7	CASSEARGPPPISSYEQYF	TGTGCCAGCAGTGAAGCGCGGGGACCTCCCCCTATTAGCTCCTACGAGCAGTACTTC